This TCR beta chain was captured by sequencing in a study of naive and memory T cell subsets. An equimolar mix of two oligonucleotides served as the beta constant-region primer for TRBC1 and TRBC2. TCRdb itself ran the UMI-ligation and nested PCR reads through MiXCR, one entry per CDR3 protein. The table shows 130,000 to 150,000 distinct CDR3 sequences, with more than 15% occurring only once. Germline V lookup: CDR1 MNHNY, CDR2 SVGAGI (reference sequence). The CDR3 runs to 13 residues. Trimming stripped 6 bases from V and 7 bases from J, with 15 bases between. V is TRBV6-6 and J is TRBJ1-2; D may be TRBD1 (5 bases). Sequenced input: naive CD4+ T cells from blood. This receptor was taken from a human donor in good health. The CDR3 loop is CASSPGDTGGYTF. DNA of the CDR3: TGTGCCAGCAGCCCCGGGGATACAGGTGGCTACACCTTC.